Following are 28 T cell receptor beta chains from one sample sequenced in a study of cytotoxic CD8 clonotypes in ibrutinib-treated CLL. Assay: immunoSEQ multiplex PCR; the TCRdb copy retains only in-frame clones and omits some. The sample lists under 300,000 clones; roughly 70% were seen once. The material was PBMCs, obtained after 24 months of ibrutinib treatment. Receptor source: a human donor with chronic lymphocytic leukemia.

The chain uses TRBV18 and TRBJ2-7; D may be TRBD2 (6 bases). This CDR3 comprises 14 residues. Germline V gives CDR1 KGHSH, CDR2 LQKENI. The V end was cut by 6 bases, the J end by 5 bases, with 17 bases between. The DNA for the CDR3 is TGTGCCAGCTCTCGCGGGACTCCTGGCCACGAGCAGTACTTC. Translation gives CASSRGTPGHEQYF.

The CDR3 DNA follows: TGTGCCAGCAGCTTGTACGGACTAGCCCTCTTGAGCTCCTACAATGAGCAGTTCTTC. Its translation: CASSLYGLALLSSYNEQFF. The rearrangement links TRBV5-4 to TRBJ2-1, with 8 bases lining up with TRBD2. Trimming removed 1 base from V and 0 bases from J; junction bases left unmatched: 12. Germline CDR1 SGHNT, CDR2 YYREEE (reference sequence). The CDR3 runs 19 residues.

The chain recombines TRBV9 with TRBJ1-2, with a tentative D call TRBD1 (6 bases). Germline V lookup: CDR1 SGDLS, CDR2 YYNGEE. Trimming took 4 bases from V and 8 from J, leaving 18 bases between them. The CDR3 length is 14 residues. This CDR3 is CASSTFTGPWGYTF. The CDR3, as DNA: TGTGCCAGCAGCACATTTACAGGGCCGTGGGGCTACACCTTC.

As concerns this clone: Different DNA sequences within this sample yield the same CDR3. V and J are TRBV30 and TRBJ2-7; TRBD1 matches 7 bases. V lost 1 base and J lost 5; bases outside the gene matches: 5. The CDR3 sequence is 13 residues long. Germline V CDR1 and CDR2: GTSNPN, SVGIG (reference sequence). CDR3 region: CAWSGQGIHEQYF. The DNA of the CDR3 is TGTGCCTGGAGTGGACAGGGTATCCACGAGCAGTACTTC.

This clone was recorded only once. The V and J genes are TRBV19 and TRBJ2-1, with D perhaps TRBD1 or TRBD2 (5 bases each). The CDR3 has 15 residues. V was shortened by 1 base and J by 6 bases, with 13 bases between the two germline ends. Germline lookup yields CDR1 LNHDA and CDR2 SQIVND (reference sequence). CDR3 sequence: CASSIAGTSFNEQFF. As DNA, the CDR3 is TGTGCCAGTAGTATAGCTGGGACCAGCTTCAATGAGCAGTTCTTC.

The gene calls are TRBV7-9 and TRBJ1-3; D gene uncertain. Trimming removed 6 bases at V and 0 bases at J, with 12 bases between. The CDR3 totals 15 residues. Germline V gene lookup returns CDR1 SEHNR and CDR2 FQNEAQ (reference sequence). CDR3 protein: CASRLPTHSGNTIYF. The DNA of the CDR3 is TGTGCCAGCAGGCTCCCGACGCACTCTGGAAACACCATATATTTT.

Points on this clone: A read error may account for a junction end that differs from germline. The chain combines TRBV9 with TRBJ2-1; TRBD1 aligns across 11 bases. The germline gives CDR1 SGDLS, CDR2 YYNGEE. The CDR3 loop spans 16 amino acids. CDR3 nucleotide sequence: TGTGCCAGCAGCCTTCAAACAGGGACAGGGGGTTCAATCCCCATCTTC. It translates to CASSLQTGTGGSIPIF.

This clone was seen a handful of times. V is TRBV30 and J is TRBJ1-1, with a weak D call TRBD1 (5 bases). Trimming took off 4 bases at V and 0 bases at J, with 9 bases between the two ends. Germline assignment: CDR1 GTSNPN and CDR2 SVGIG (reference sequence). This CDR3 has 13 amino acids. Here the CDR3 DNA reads TGTGCCTGGAACCAGGGCATGAACACTGAAGCTTTCTTT. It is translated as CAWNQGMNTEAFF.

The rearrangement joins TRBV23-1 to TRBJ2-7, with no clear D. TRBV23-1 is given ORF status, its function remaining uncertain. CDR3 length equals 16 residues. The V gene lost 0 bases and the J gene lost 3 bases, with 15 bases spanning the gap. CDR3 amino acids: CASSQSGREPHYEQYF. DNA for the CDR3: TGCGCCAGCAGTCAATCAGGTAGGGAACCCCACTACGAGCAGTACTTC.

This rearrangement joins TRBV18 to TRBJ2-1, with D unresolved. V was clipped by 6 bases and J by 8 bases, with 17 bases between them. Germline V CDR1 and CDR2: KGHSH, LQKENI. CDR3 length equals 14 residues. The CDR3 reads CASSITNPTDEQFF. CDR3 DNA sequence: TGTGCCAGCTCGATAACCAATCCCACCGATGAGCAGTTCTTC.

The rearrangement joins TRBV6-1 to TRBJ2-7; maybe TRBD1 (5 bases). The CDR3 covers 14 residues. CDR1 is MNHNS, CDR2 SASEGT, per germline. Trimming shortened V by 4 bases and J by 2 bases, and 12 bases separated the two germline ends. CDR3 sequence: CASSAWTPPYEQYF. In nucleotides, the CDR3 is TGTGCCAGCAGTGCTTGGACACCCCCCTACGAGCAGTACTTC.

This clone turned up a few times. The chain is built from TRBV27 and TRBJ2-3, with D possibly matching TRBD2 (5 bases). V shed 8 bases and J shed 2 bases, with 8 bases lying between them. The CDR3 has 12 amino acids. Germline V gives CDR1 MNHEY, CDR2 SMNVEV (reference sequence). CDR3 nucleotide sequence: TGTGCCAGCGCGGACTTCACAGATACGCAGTATTTT. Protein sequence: CASADFTDTQYF.

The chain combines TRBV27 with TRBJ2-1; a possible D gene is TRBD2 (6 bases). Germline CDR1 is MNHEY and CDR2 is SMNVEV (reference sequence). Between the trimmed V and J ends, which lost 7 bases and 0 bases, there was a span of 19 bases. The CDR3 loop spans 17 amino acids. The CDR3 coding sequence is TGTGCCAGCACTCCTTTCGGAGTAGCGGTCTCCTACAATGAGCAGTTCTTC. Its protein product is CASTPFGVAVSYNEQFF.

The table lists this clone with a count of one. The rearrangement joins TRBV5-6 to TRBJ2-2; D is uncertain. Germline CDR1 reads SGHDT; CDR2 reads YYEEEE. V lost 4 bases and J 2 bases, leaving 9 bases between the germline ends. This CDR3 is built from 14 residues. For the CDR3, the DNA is TGTGCCAGCAGCCCGAATAGCAACACCGGGGAGCTGTTTTTT. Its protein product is CASSPNSNTGELFF. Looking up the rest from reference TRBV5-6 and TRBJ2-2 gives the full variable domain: DAGVTQSPTHLIKTRGQQVTLRCSPKSGHDTVSWYQQALGQGPQFIFQYYEEEERQRGNFPDRFSGHQFPNYSSELNVNALLLGDSALYLCASSPNSNTGELFFGEGSRLTVL.

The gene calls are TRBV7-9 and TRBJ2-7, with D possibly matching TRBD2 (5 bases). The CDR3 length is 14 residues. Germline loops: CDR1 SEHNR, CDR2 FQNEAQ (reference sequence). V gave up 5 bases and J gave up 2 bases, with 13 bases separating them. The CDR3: CASSKGVSPYEQYF. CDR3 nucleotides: TGTGCCAGCAGCAAGGGAGTATCCCCCTACGAGCAGTACTTC.

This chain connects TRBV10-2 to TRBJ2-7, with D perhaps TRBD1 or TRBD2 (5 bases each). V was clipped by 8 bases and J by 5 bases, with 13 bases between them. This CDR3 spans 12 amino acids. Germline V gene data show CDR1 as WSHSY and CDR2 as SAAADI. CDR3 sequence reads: CASRGEGHEQYF. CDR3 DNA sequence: TGCGCCAGCCGGGGAGAGGGGCACGAGCAGTACTTC.

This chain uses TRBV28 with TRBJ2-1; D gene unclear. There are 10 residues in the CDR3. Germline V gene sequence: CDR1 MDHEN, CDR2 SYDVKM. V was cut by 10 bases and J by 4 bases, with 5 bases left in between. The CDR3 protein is CATDYNEQFF. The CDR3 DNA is TGTGCCACCGATTACAATGAGCAGTTCTTC.

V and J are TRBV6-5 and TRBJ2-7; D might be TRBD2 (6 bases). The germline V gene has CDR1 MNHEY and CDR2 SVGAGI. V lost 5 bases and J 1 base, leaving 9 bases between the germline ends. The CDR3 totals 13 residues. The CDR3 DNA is TGTGCCAGCAGTCGGGACTTATCCTACGAGCAGTACTTC. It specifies CASSRDLSYEQYF.

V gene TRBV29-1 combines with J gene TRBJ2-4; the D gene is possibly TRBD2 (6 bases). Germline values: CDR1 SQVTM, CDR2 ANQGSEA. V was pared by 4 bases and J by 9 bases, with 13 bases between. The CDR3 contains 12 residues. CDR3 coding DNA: TGCAGCGTTGGTACGGGAGAGGGCATTCAGTACTTC. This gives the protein CSVGTGEGIQYF.

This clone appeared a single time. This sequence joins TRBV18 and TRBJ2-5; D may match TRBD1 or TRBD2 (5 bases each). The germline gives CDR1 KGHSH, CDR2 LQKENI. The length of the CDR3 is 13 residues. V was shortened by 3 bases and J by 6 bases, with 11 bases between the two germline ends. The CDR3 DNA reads TGTGCCAGCTCACCCCCGTGGGGACAGACCCAGTACTTC. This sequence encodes CASSPPWGQTQYF.

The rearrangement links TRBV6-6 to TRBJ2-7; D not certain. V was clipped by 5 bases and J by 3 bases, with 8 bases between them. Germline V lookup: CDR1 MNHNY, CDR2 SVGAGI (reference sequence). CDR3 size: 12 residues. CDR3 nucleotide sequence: TGTGCCAGCAGTCGGTCCGGCTACGAGCAGTACTTC. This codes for CASSRSGYEQYF.

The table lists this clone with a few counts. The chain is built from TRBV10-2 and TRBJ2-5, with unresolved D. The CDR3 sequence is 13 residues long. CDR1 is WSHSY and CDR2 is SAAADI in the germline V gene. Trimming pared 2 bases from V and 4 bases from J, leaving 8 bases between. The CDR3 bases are TGCGCCAGCAGTGAGCTATGGGGAGAGACCCAGTACTTC. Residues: CASSELWGETQYF.

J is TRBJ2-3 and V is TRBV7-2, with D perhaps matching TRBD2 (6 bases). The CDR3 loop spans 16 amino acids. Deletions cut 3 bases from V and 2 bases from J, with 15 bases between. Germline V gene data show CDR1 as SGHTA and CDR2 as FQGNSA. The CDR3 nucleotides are TGTGCCAGCAGCTTGGTTCCGGGACTTGACACAGATACGCAGTATTTT. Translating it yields CASSLVPGLDTDTQYF.

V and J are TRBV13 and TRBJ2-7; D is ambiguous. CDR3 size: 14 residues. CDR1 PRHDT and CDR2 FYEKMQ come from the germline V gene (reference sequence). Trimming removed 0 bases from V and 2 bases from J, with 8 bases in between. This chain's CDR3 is CASSLGRRAYEQYF. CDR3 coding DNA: TGTGCCAGCAGCTTAGGCAGGCGCGCCTACGAGCAGTACTTC.

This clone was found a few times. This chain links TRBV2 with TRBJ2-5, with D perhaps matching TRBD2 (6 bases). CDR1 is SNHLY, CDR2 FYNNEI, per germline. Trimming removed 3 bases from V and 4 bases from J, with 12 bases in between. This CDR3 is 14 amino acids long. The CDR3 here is CASSEVSGSETQYF. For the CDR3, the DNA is TGTGCCAGCAGTGAGGTCAGCGGGTCAGAGACCCAGTACTTC.

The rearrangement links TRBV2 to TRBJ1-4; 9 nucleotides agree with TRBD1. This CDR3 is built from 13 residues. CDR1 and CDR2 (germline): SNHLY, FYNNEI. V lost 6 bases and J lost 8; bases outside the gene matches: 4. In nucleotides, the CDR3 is TGTGCCAGCAGGGGACAGGGTGGGGAAAAACTGTTTTTT. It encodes CASRGQGGEKLFF.

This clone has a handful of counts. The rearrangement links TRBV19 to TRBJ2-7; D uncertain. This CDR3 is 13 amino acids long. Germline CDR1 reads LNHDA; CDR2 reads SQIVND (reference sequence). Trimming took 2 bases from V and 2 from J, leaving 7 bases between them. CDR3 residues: CASSISTTYEQYF. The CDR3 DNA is TGTGCCAGTAGTATATCGACGACCTACGAGCAGTACTTC.

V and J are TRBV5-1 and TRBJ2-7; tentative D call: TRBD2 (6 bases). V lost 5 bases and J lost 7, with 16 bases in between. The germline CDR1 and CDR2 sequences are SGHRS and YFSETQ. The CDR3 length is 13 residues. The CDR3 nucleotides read TGCGCCAGCAGTAGGGACTCCATGTTGGAGCAGTACTTC. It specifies CASSRDSMLEQYF.